These 27 T cell receptor beta chains originate from one sample sequenced in a study of blood T cell repertoires in COVID-19 (dated by TCRdb to the early 2020s). Libraries were built with the immunoSEQ multiplex PCR assay. The clones in this table, taken by TCRdb from immuneACCESS, are in-frame only. Not every clone is retained; where verified, under half of the shortfall comes from an unresolved V gene, and the cause of the rest is unknown. This sample comprises around 330,000 clones, approximately 88% of them detected only once. Roughly 5.2% of the sample is held by the ten biggest clonotypes. The specimen sequenced was PBMCs or T cells enriched from blood (not recorded which). These receptors all stem from a man between 60 and 75 years old who had recovered from COVID-19.

This chain links TRBV7-2 with TRBJ1-2; 7 nucleotides align to TRBD1. This CDR3 has 14 residues. Trimming removed 5 bases from V and 4 bases from J; junction bases left unmatched: 7. Germline V gene data show CDR1 as SGHTA and CDR2 as FQGNSA. The DNA for the CDR3 is TGTGCCAGCAGCGCCCAGACAGGGCCCTATGGCTACACCTTC. Protein product: CASSAQTGPYGYTF.

The chain carries TRBV5-4 and TRBJ1-6, with 7 bases matching TRBD1. This CDR3 spans 15 amino acids. V gave up 4 bases and J gave up 6 bases; unmatched junction bases: 7. CDR1 and CDR2 from the germline V gene are SGHNT and YYREEE (reference sequence). CDR3 loop: CASSDHPGGNSPLHF. Here the CDR3 DNA reads TGTGCCAGCAGCGATCATCCAGGGGGTAATTCACCCCTCCACTTT.

Comments on this clone: At one end, the junction sequence differs from germline, possibly due to a read error. The chain employs TRBV7-7 and TRBJ2-7; 11 bases line up with TRBD1. The length of the CDR3 is 14 residues. Germline lookup yields CDR1 SSHAT and CDR2 FNYEAQ (reference sequence). CDR3 protein: CASSLPGQGEKQYF. CDR3 coding DNA: TGTGCTAGCAGCTTACCGGGACAGGGGGAGAAGCAGTACTTC.

This clone was observed once. V is TRBV7-9 and J is TRBJ1-1; no definite D call. Trimming removed 5 bases at V and 10 bases at J, with 17 bases between. Germline CDR1 is SEHNR and CDR2 is FQNEAQ (reference sequence). This CDR3 has 13 amino acids. In DNA form, the CDR3 reads TGTGCCAGCAGCGAGGCGCGCACAGCGGCAGCTTTCTTT. It encodes CASSEARTAAAFF. Full variable domain (missing parts from reference TRBV7-9 and TRBJ1-1): DTGVSQNPRHKITKRGQNVTFRCDPISEHNRLYWYRQTLGQGPEFLTYFQNEAQLEKSRLLSDRFSAERPKGSFSTLEIQRTEQGDSAMYLCASSEARTAAAFFGQGTRLTVV.

This chain uses TRBV7-9 with TRBJ2-7; 14 nucleotides agree with TRBD2. The CDR3 length is 16 residues. V shed 5 bases and J 1 base; nucleotides not matched to a gene: 4. Germline lookup yields CDR1 SEHNR and CDR2 FQNEAQ (reference sequence). CDR3 DNA: TGTGCCAGCAGCAGACTAGCGGGAGGGGTATCCTACGAGCAGTACTTC. Translated, it gives CASSRLAGGVSYEQYF. The full variable domain, completed using reference TRBV7-9 and TRBJ2-7, is DTGVSQNPRHKITKRGQNVTFRCDPISEHNRLYWYRQTLGQGPEFLTYFQNEAQLEKSRLLSDRFSAERPKGSFSTLEIQRTEQGDSAMYLCASSRLAGGVSYEQYFGPGTRLTVT.

This clone was seen a single time. This chain connects TRBV18 to TRBJ1-2; TRBD1 matches 8 bases. This CDR3 region has 14 residues. Trimming cost V 5 bases and J 3 bases; bases outside gene matches: 5. CDR1 and CDR2 (germline): KGHSH, LQKENI. The CDR3 DNA sequence: TGTGCCAGCTCATCAGGACAGGGCGACTATGGCTACACCTTC. Its translation is CASSSGQGDYGYTF.

This clone is a singleton in its sample. The chain combines TRBV7-3 with TRBJ2-1; 9 bases are a match to TRBD2. Germline V gene data show CDR1 as SGHTA and CDR2 as FQGTGA. The length of the CDR3 is 14 residues. Unmatched junction bases numbered 2, after V lost 2 bases and J lost 6 bases. The CDR3 sequence is CASSLEGLANEQFF. The CDR3 DNA reads as TGTGCCAGCAGCTTAGAGGGACTAGCCAATGAGCAGTTCTTC.

In DNA form, the CDR3 reads TGCGCCAGCAGCACCGGGACAGGGGGCGAGACCCAGTACTTC. Amino acid sequence: CASSTGTGGETQYF. This chain connects TRBV5-1 to TRBJ2-5, with 12 bases identical to TRBD1. Germline values: CDR1 SGHRS, CDR2 YFSETQ. There are 14 residues in the CDR3. The V and J ends lost 4 bases and 5 bases, in that order; junction bases with no gene match: 3.

The chain recombines TRBV5-4 with TRBJ1-3; a weak D match, TRBD1 (5 bases). Trimming left V 0 bases short and J 2 bases short, with 6 bases between. Per the germline V gene, CDR1 is SGHNT and CDR2 is YYREEE (reference sequence). The CDR3 consists of 14 residues. The CDR3, as DNA: TGTGCCAGCAGCTTGGGGGGGGCTGGAAACACCATATATTTT. Translated: CASSLGGAGNTIYF.

The chain combines TRBV10-3 with TRBJ2-3, with 9 bases lining up with TRBD1. Trimming removed 5 bases from V and 6 bases from J; junction bases left unmatched: 6. Per the germline V gene, CDR1 is ENHRY and CDR2 is SYGVKD. The CDR3 totals 14 residues. In nucleotides, the CDR3 is TGTGCCATCAGTCGGACAGGGGTGGCCGATACGCAGTATTTT. It translates to CAISRTGVADTQYF.

Here the CDR3 reads CSAGTSEYNEQFF. CDR3 in DNA: TGCAGCGCTGGGACTAGCGAATACAATGAGCAGTTCTTC. J is TRBJ2-1 and V is TRBV29-1; TRBD2 agrees at 10 bases. V lost 7 bases and J lost 4; bases outside the gene matches: 4. The CDR3 covers 13 residues. Per germline, CDR1 SQVTM and CDR2 ANQGSEA.

This clone was found many times. The J gene is TRBJ2-2, the V gene TRBV6-2 or TRBV6-3, with TRBD1 matching 8 bases. The V gene's germline CDR1 is MNHEY and CDR2 SVGEGT. The CDR3 has 14 amino acids. With 5 bases clipped from V and 3 bases from J, the junction kept 2 bases outside the gene matches. CDR3: CASSPGGDTGELFF. The CDR3 DNA reads TGTGCCAGCAGTCCAGGGGGCGACACCGGGGAGCTGTTTTTT.

The chain carries TRBV5-1 and TRBJ1-2; 10 bases map to TRBD1. V dropped 2 bases and J dropped 2; count of bases not matched to a gene: 3. In germline, CDR1 is SGHRS, CDR2 YFSETQ. This CDR3 comprises 15 residues. CDR3 sequence reads: CASSLGDRGNYGYTF. The CDR3 DNA reads TGCGCCAGCAGCTTAGGGGACAGGGGCAACTATGGCTACACCTTC.

The chain combines TRBV18 with TRBJ2-3; the D gene is possibly TRBD2 (7 bases). From germline, CDR1 is KGHSH and CDR2 LQKENI. The length of the CDR3 is 14 residues. The ends were cut back, 3 bases at V and 5 bases at J, with 12 bases in the middle. The chain's CDR3 is CASSPGGAEDTQYF. The CDR3, as DNA: TGTGCCAGCTCACCGGGGGGGGCTGAAGATACGCAGTATTTT. The full variable domain, with the rest looked up from reference TRBV18 and TRBJ2-3, is NAGVMQNPRHLVRRRGQEARLRCSPMKGHSHVYWYRQLPEEGLKFMVYLQKENIIDESGMPKERFSAEFPKEGPSILRIQQVVRGDSAAYFCASSPGGAEDTQYFGPGTRLTVL.

V and J are TRBV7-2 and TRBJ2-7, with D possibly being TRBD1 (6 bases). In germline, CDR1 is SGHTA, CDR2 FQGNSA. V lost 4 bases to trimming and J lost 4 bases, with 20 bases between them. This CDR3 is built from 16 residues. CDR3 bases: TGTGCCAGCAGCTCCTTAATTCGGGCAGGGGCGTACGAGCAGTACTTC. Amino acids: CASSSLIRAGAYEQYF.

The CDR3 DNA reads TGTGCCAGCAGCCCAGGGGCCTCGGCGAGAGGAAACACCATATATTTT. Protein: CASSPGASARGNTIYF. This chain joins TRBV2 and TRBJ1-3; perhaps TRBD1 as D (6 bases). The CDR3 totals 16 residues. Trimming pared 6 bases from V and 4 bases from J, leaving 19 bases between. Germline lookup yields CDR1 SNHLY and CDR2 FYNNEI.

On this clone itself: This CDR3 is also generated by other DNA sequences in the sample. The genes are TRBV12-3 or TRBV12-4 and TRBJ1-5, with 9 positions matching TRBD1. The CDR3 is made up of 13 amino acids. The trim removed 6 bases at V and 4 bases at J, leaving 1 base unmatched. CDR3 coding DNA: TGTGCCAGCAGGACAGGGGGTAATCAGCCCCAGCATTTT. It specifies CASRTGGNQPQHF.

The chain carries TRBV19 and TRBJ2-2; 10 bases fit TRBD2. The V gene end was trimmed by 3 bases and the J gene end by 4 bases; junction bases not matched to a gene: 8. The germline V gene has CDR1 LNHDA and CDR2 SQIVND (reference sequence). The CDR3 has 17 amino acids. The CDR3 protein is CASSIRLAGAGTGELFF. The DNA for the CDR3 is TGTGCCAGTAGTATTCGGCTAGCGGGAGCGGGCACCGGGGAGCTGTTTTTT.

The genes are TRBV3-1 (or the pseudogene TRBV3-2) and TRBJ2-4; perhaps TRBD1 as D (5 bases). The V end lost 1 base, the J end lost 0 bases, and 10 bases lay between the germline ends. The CDR3 sequence is 16 residues long. CDR1 and CDR2 from the germline V gene are LGHDT and YNNKEL (reference sequence). This CDR3 reads CASSQVKGLAKNIQYF. Here the CDR3 DNA reads TGTGCCAGCAGCCAAGTAAAGGGGCTAGCCAAAAACATTCAGTACTTC.

This clone came up once. V is TRBV6-5 and J is TRBJ2-2, with 7 bases that match TRBD2. Trimming cost V 6 bases and J 6 bases; bases outside gene matches: 7. This CDR3 has 14 residues. Germline CDR1 MNHEY, CDR2 SVGAGI. CDR3 coding DNA: TGTGCCAGCAGATTACTCGCGGGGGCCGGGGAGCTGTTTTTT. Protein product: CASRLLAGAGELFF.

The chain links TRBV6-6 to TRBJ1-1; no clear D gene. Between the trimmed V and J ends, which lost 2 bases and 1 base, there was a span of 5 bases. The V gene's germline CDR1 is MNHNY and CDR2 SVGAGI (reference sequence). This CDR3 region has 13 residues. CDR3 in amino acids: CASSYAKNTEAFF. The DNA of the CDR3 is TGTGCCAGCAGTTACGCGAAGAACACTGAAGCTTTCTTT.

The chain uses TRBV3-1 (or the pseudogene TRBV3-2) and TRBJ2-7; 15 bases align to TRBD2. V was clipped by 4 bases and J by 6 bases; unmatched bases: 4. The germline gives CDR1 LGHDT, CDR2 YNNKEL (reference sequence). CDR3 length: 15 residues. The CDR3 DNA reads as TGTGCCAGCAGCCTCGGACTAGCGGGAGGGAGCGAGCAGTACTTC. Its protein product is CASSLGLAGGSEQYF.

The chain recombines TRBV9 with TRBJ1-1; tentatively, D is TRBD1 (5 bases). The CDR3 has 17 amino acids. CDR1 is SGDLS and CDR2 is YYNGEE in the germline V gene. Deletions cut 0 bases from V and 6 bases from J, with 21 bases between. The CDR3 bases are TGTGCCAGCAGCGTAGAAGTAAGGGTGGGAAAGGGGTCTGAAGCTTTCTTT. Protein product: CASSVEVRVGKGSEAFF. Together with reference TRBV9 and TRBJ1-1, the CDR3 gives the full variable domain: DSGVTQTPKHLITATGQRVTLRCSPRSGDLSVYWYQQSLDQGLQFLIQYYNGEERAKGNILERFSAQQFPDLHSELNLSSLELGDSALYFCASSVEVRVGKGSEAFFGQGTRLTVV.

This sequence joins TRBV5-8 and TRBJ2-5; 7 nucleotides agree with TRBD2. The germline CDR1 and CDR2 sequences are SGHTS and YDEGEE. There are 15 residues in the CDR3. V dropped 4 bases and J dropped 3; count of bases not matched to a gene: 9. The CDR3 is CASSPGGAIKETQYF. The CDR3 coding sequence is TGTGCCAGCAGCCCGGGAGGCGCGATTAAAGAGACCCAGTACTTC.

This chain uses TRBV27 with TRBJ2-6, with a weak D call TRBD1 (5 bases). The V gene lost 6 bases and the J gene lost 0 bases, with 9 bases spanning the gap. CDR1 and CDR2 from the germline V gene are MNHEY and SMNVEV (reference sequence). This CDR3 spans 15 amino acids. The CDR3 DNA reads TGTGCCAGCAGAGCGCAGGGCTCTGGGGCCAACGTCCTGACTTTC. Its protein is CASRAQGSGANVLTF. The whole variable domain, filled in from reference TRBV27 and TRBJ2-6, reads EAQVTQNPRYLITVTGKKLTVTCSQNMNHEYMSWYRQDPGLGLRQIYYSMNVEVTDKGDVPEGYKVSRKEKRNFPLILESPSPNQTSLYFCASRAQGSGANVLTFGAGSRLTVL.

This chain uses TRBV4-1 with TRBJ2-3, with TRBD2 matching over 11 bases. Unmatched junction bases numbered 13, after V lost 2 bases and J lost 6 bases. The germline V gene has CDR1 MGHRA and CDR2 YSYEKL. The CDR3 extends over 18 amino acids. The CDR3 loop is CASSQTLFTSGSRDTQYF. The DNA for the CDR3 is TGCGCCAGCAGCCAAACCCTTTTTACTAGCGGGAGTAGGGATACGCAGTATTTT.

This clone came up a few times. This chain's CDR3 is CASSLVGYSTEAFF. In DNA form, the CDR3 reads TGCGCCAGCAGCTTGGTTGGGTACAGCACTGAAGCTTTCTTT. The chain is built from TRBV5-1 and TRBJ1-1, with no clear D. The CDR3 loop spans 14 amino acids. V gave up 0 bases and J gave up 4 bases, with 10 bases separating them. CDR1 is SGHRS and CDR2 is YFSETQ in the germline V gene.